A single sample is the source of the 18 T cell receptor beta chains below, sequenced in a study of blood T cell repertoires in COVID-19. The method was immunoSEQ multiplex PCR; TCRdb's version includes in-frame clones alone and lacks a portion of them. The sample shows around 130,000 clones, around four fifths of them seen only once. The sample was peripheral blood. These receptors came from a human donor in a cohort sampled during active COVID-19.

The chain couples TRBV6-5 to TRBJ1-6; D perhaps matches TRBD1 (6 bases). CDR1 is MNHEY, CDR2 SVGAGI, per germline. CDR3 length equals 14 residues. V shed 6 bases and J shed 6 bases, with 12 bases lying between them. This CDR3 reads CASRKTGFNSPLHF. As DNA, the CDR3 is TGTGCCAGCAGGAAAACAGGGTTTAATTCACCCCTCCACTTT.

The rearrangement joins TRBV4-3 to TRBJ2-5; 7 bases map to TRBD1. From germline, CDR1 is LGHNA and CDR2 YSLEER. V was clipped by 3 bases and J by 4 bases; unmatched bases: 8. The length of the CDR3 is 15 residues. The CDR3 spells CASSQHRGTGETQYF. The CDR3 DNA reads TGCGCCAGCAGCCAGCACAGGGGCACCGGAGAGACCCAGTACTTC.

The chain is built from TRBV10-1 and TRBJ1-5; the D gene is possibly TRBD1 (5 bases). The CDR3 extends over 15 amino acids. V shed 6 bases and J shed 0 bases, with 12 bases lying between them. Germline CDR1 reads WNHNN; CDR2 reads SYGVQD (reference sequence). DNA of the CDR3: TGCGCCAGCAGGTCCAGGGAGGATAGCAATCAGCCCCAGCATTTT. Translated, it gives CASRSREDSNQPQHF.

This chain uses TRBV3-1 (or the pseudogene TRBV3-2) with TRBJ1-2, with D perhaps matching TRBD1 (5 bases). Between the trimmed V and J ends, which lost 3 bases and 0 bases, there was a span of 8 bases. The germline gives CDR1 LGHDT, CDR2 YNNKEL (reference sequence). This CDR3 has 14 residues. This CDR3 reads CASSQSRANYGYTF. The CDR3 bases are TGTGCCAGCAGCCAGAGCAGGGCTAACTATGGCTACACCTTC.

The chain combines TRBV5-5 with TRBJ1-4; 7 positions agree with TRBD1. J gave up 8 bases and V 4 bases, and 8 bases lay outside the gene matches. CDR3 length: 14 amino acids. In germline, CDR1 is SGHKS, CDR2 YYEKEE (reference sequence). CDR3 nucleotides: TGTGCCAGCAGCATCGACAGGGTAGAGGAAAAACTGTTTTTT. The encoded protein is CASSIDRVEEKLFF.

The chain employs TRBV11-2 and TRBJ2-2; D uncertain. V was cut by 1 base and J by 2 bases, with 5 bases left in between. The CDR3 runs to 14 residues. CDR1 is SGHAT, CDR2 FQNNGV, per germline. CDR3 sequence: CASSLGTNTGELFF. The DNA for the CDR3 is TGTGCCAGCAGCTTAGGAACTAACACCGGGGAGCTGTTTTTT.

The chain employs TRBV11-2 and TRBJ1-1, with a tentative D call TRBD1 (5 bases). The V end lost 3 bases, the J end lost 2 bases, and 19 bases lay between the germline ends. In germline, CDR1 is SGHAT, CDR2 FQNNGV. There are 17 residues in the CDR3. The CDR3 DNA follows: TGTGCCAGCAGCTTCCCAACTCGTATTGACAGCAACACTGAAGCTTTCTTT. Protein: CASSFPTRIDSNTEAFF.

This sequence joins TRBV12-5 and TRBJ2-7; tentative D call: TRBD1 (5 bases). Trimming took off 6 bases at V and 3 bases at J, with 12 bases between the two ends. This CDR3 has 13 residues. Per the germline V gene, CDR1 is LGHNT and CDR2 is FRNRAP. The CDR3 DNA sequence: TGTGCTAGTGGAGACAGATATCTCTACGAGCAGTACTTC. Amino acid sequence: CASGDRYLYEQYF.

The sample holds one count of this clone. J is TRBJ2-3 and V is TRBV19; 9 bases align to TRBD2. Germline CDR1 is LNHDA and CDR2 is SQIVND (reference sequence). CDR3 size: 16 residues. The J segment lost 2 bases and the V segment lost 3 bases, leaving 6 bases of the junction unmatched. The CDR3 region has the DNA TGTGCCAGTAGTATCCTCCCTAGCGGGGCCACAGATACGCAGTATTTT. Encoded protein: CASSILPSGATDTQYF.

The rearrangement joins TRBV11-2 to TRBJ2-7; 8 bases fit TRBD1. Per the germline V gene, CDR1 is SGHAT and CDR2 is FQNNGV. Losses at the gene ends were 5 bases for V and 0 bases for J; bases not matched to a gene: 12. This CDR3 has 17 amino acids. The CDR3 DNA reads TGTGCCAGCAGCCCCCTGACAGGGGTCAGGAGCTCCTACGAGCAGTACTTC. This encodes CASSPLTGVRSSYEQYF.

The chain joins TRBV11-2 to TRBJ2-1, with TRBD2 matching 10 bases. This CDR3 has 16 residues. Trimming cost V 2 bases and J 8 bases; bases outside gene matches: 9. Germline CDR1 and CDR2: SGHAT and FQNNGV. The CDR3 reads CASSLQASGGGHEQFF. The DNA for the CDR3 is TGTGCCAGCAGCTTACAGGCTAGCGGGGGTGGGCATGAGCAGTTCTTC.

The V call is TRBV7-2, the J call TRBJ2-1; D possibly corresponds to TRBD1 (5 bases). Germline CDR1 reads SGHTA; CDR2 reads FQGNSA. The CDR3 loop spans 14 amino acids. The V end lost 1 base, the J end lost 6 bases, and 10 bases lay between the germline ends. CDR3 coding DNA: TGTGCCAGCAGCTTAGGGCGACAGATCAATGAGCAGTTCTTC. It codes for CASSLGRQINEQFF. The whole variable domain, remainder taken from reference TRBV7-2 and TRBJ2-1, is GAGVSQSPSNKVTEKGKDVELRCDPISGHTALYWYRQSLGQGLEFLIYFQGNSAPDKSGLPSDRFSAERTGGSVSTLTIQRTQQEDSAVYLCASSLGRQINEQFFGPGTRLTVL.

V usage is TRBV6-1 and J usage is TRBJ2-4; 8 bases align to TRBD1. The CDR3 contains 19 residues. The ends lost 4 bases at V and 0 bases at J; junction bases unmatched: 14. The germline V gene has CDR1 MNHNS and CDR2 SASEGT. The CDR3 loop is CASSVDPGQAFLAKNIQYF. The CDR3 DNA sequence: TGTGCCAGCAGTGTTGATCCGGGACAGGCATTTTTAGCCAAAAACATTCAGTACTTC.

Written as DNA, the CDR3 is TGTGCCAGCAGCTTAGTGTCTAGCGGGGGCCAAGAGACCCAGTACTTC. Its translation: CASSLVSSGGQETQYF. V is TRBV7-6 and J is TRBJ2-5; 10 bases are shared with TRBD2. The CDR3 is made up of 16 amino acids. Germline assignment: CDR1 SGHVS and CDR2 FNYEAQ. After removal of 1 base from V and 1 base from J, the junction contained 3 bases not matched to a gene.

The CDR3 spells CASSLGTGGSGNTIYF. CDR3 nucleotides: TGTGCCAGCAGTTTAGGGACAGGGGGCTCTGGAAACACCATATATTTT. The chain has TRBV28 and TRBJ1-3, with 11 bases matching TRBD1. V was clipped by 2 bases and J by 0 bases; unmatched bases: 0. Looked up from germline, CDR1 is MDHEN and CDR2 is SYDVKM. This CDR3 has 16 residues. The full variable domain, in which reference TRBV28 and TRBJ1-3 provide the parts outside the CDR3, is DVKVTQSSRYLVKRTGEKVFLECVQDMDHENMFWYRQDPGLGLRLIYFSYDVKMKEKGDIPEGYSVSREKKERFSLILESASTNQTSMYLCASSLGTGGSGNTIYFGEGSWLTVV.

The chain links TRBV2 to TRBJ2-1; the D gene is possibly TRBD2 (5 bases). V lost 7 bases and J lost 8, with 18 bases in between. Germline loops: CDR1 SNHLY, CDR2 FYNNEI. The CDR3 contains 14 residues. The CDR3 is CASTPSEGFDEQFF. As DNA, the CDR3 is TGTGCCAGCACTCCGAGTGAGGGTTTCGATGAGCAGTTCTTC.

This clone has a single count. The rearrangement uses TRBV7-2 and TRBJ1-4; 8 bases fit TRBD1. Germline loops: CDR1 SGHTA, CDR2 FQGNSA. With 9 bases clipped from V and 4 bases from J, the junction kept 4 bases outside the gene matches. The CDR3 runs 13 residues. CDR3 in DNA: TGTGCCAGTAAACAGGGGGTTAATGAAAAACTGTTTTTT. It codes for CASKQGVNEKLFF.

The chain is built from TRBV9 and TRBJ2-1; 9 bases agree with TRBD2. The junction had 9 bases not matched to a gene; V was cut back by 4 bases and J by 7 bases. Germline lookup yields CDR1 SGDLS and CDR2 YYNGEE. The CDR3 has 15 amino acids. CDR3 region: CASSPRGGGANEQFF. The CDR3 bases are TGTGCCAGCAGCCCCCGAGGCGGGGGGGCGAATGAGCAGTTCTTC.